These 14 T cell receptor beta chains were all obtained from the same sample, sequenced in a study of beta chain features in type 1 diabetes. Every bit of the isolated RNA underwent reverse transcription, so sequencing read expressed TCRB transcripts. TCRdb's table, derived via immunoSEQ multiplex PCR, lists solely in-frame clones and lacks some. Counted here are 900,000 or so clones, roughly a sixth occurring once; the ten biggest clones make up around 0.02%. Sequencing input: naive CD4+ T cells from blood. All receptors derive from a woman younger than 35 in good health.

In this sample, this clone turned up a few times. V is TRBV7-2 and J is TRBJ1-2, with D hard to call. V was trimmed by 3 bases and J by 0 bases, leaving 14 bases between them. The CDR3 covers 16 residues. Germline assignment: CDR1 SGHTA and CDR2 FQGNSA. CDR3 bases: TGTGCCAGCAGCTTGGGTTTTCACGGATCTAACTATGGCTACACCTTC. Protein sequence: CASSLGFHGSNYGYTF. Supplemented by reference TRBV7-2 and TRBJ1-2, the full variable domain reads GAGVSQSPSNKVTEKGKDVELRCDPISGHTALYWYRQSLGQGLEFLIYFQGNSAPDKSGLPSDRFSAERTGGSVSTLTIQRTQQEDSAVYLCASSLGFHGSNYGYTFGSGTRLTVV.

This sequence joins TRBV5-1 and TRBJ2-1, with D perhaps being TRBD1 or TRBD2 (8 bases each). The germline V gene encodes CDR1 SGHRS and CDR2 YFSETQ. CDR3 length: 15 amino acids. V was trimmed by 6 bases and J by 4 bases, leaving 17 bases between them. The CDR3 DNA is TGCGCCAGCACGCGGGAGGACAGGGAATACAATGAGCAGTTCTTC. Its translation: CASTREDREYNEQFF.

The chain employs TRBV5-6 and TRBJ2-5; D is possibly TRBD2 (7 bases). V was clipped by 4 bases and J by 0 bases, with 13 bases between them. The germline V gene encodes CDR1 SGHDT and CDR2 YYEEEE. CDR3 size: 15 residues. In DNA, the CDR3 is TGTGCCAGCAGCCGGGGGGCAGGTTACCAAGAGACCCAGTACTTC. As protein: CASSRGAGYQETQYF.

The rearrangement joins TRBV7-2 to TRBJ2-5; tentatively, D is TRBD1 (8 bases). Germline values: CDR1 SGHTA, CDR2 FQGNSA. V lost 7 bases and J lost 7, with 16 bases in between. This CDR3 contains 13 residues. The CDR3 loop is CASNHRGGRTQYF. CDR3 DNA: TGTGCCAGCAACCACAGGGGGGGTAGGACCCAGTACTTC. The variable domain in full, with the rest retrieved from reference TRBV7-2 and TRBJ2-5, is GAGVSQSPSNKVTEKGKDVELRCDPISGHTALYWYRQSLGQGLEFLIYFQGNSAPDKSGLPSDRFSAERTGGSVSTLTIQRTQQEDSAVYLCASNHRGGRTQYFGPGTRLLVL.

This chain links TRBV13 with TRBJ2-1; 8 bases line up with TRBD2. The CDR3 has 16 amino acids. J was trimmed by 9 bases and V by 5 bases; bases with no gene match: 15. Germline lookup yields CDR1 PRHDT and CDR2 FYEKMQ (reference sequence). The CDR3 DNA follows: TGTGCCAGCAGCCCCGGGGGGGTCAGCCCGTGGGGTGAGCAGTTCTTC. This translates into CASSPGGVSPWGEQFF.

In its sample, this clone was seen a few times. The gene calls are TRBV2 and TRBJ2-3; tentative D call: TRBD2 (7 bases). V lost 8 bases, J lost 2 bases, and 14 bases lay in between. Looked up from germline, CDR1 is SNHLY and CDR2 is FYNNEI. This CDR3 spans 14 amino acids. This chain's CDR3 is CASGTRGLTDTQYF. The CDR3, as DNA: TGTGCCAGCGGTACGCGGGGGCTCACAGATACGCAGTATTTT.

This clone was detected a few times. Here the CDR3 reads CASSPEASGRFNEQFF. As DNA, the CDR3 is TGTGCCAGCAGCCCAGAGGCTAGCGGGAGGTTCAATGAGCAGTTCTTC. This chain joins TRBV7-2 and TRBJ2-1; 11 bases align to TRBD2. CDR1 and CDR2 from the germline V gene are SGHTA and FQGNSA. CDR3 length: 16 amino acids. V shed 5 bases, J shed 6 bases, and the junction held 9 bases outside the gene matches.

About this clone itself: The identical CDR3 is also encoded by other nucleotide sequences in the sample. The chain uses TRBV9 and TRBJ2-3; D ambiguous. Germline V CDR1 and CDR2: SGDLS, YYNGEE. Trimming left V 0 bases short and J 0 bases short, with 5 bases between. The CDR3 runs to 14 residues. The CDR3 reads CASSVAVSTDTQYF. The CDR3, as DNA: TGTGCCAGCAGCGTAGCCGTAAGCACAGATACGCAGTATTTT. The entire variable domain, with the rest obtained from reference TRBV9 and TRBJ2-3, is as follows: DSGVTQTPKHLITATGQRVTLRCSPRSGDLSVYWYQQSLDQGLQFLIQYYNGEERAKGNILERFSAQQFPDLHSELNLSSLELGDSALYFCASSVAVSTDTQYFGPGTRLTVL.

The chain uses TRBV7-6 and TRBJ2-2; a weak D match, TRBD2 (6 bases). CDR3 length: 15 residues. Trimming took off 1 base at V and 3 bases at J, with 9 bases between the two ends. The germline gives CDR1 SGHVS, CDR2 FNYEAQ. Here the CDR3 DNA reads TGTGCCAGCAGCTTAGGGGCGGGATACACCGGGGAGCTGTTTTTT. It yields the protein CASSLGAGYTGELFF.

About this clone itself: Other DNA sequences in this sample translate to the same CDR3. The chain employs TRBV29-1 and TRBJ2-3, with no clear D. Germline values: CDR1 SQVTM, CDR2 ANQGSEA. Trimming cost V 1 base and J 0 bases, with 5 bases left between them. The CDR3 is made up of 13 amino acids. Here the CDR3 DNA reads TGCAGCGTTGAAGCTGGAAGCACAGATACGCAGTATTTT. Protein sequence: CSVEAGSTDTQYF.

The table lists this clone with a few counts. The gene calls are TRBV6-6 and TRBJ1-3, with D unresolved. The CDR3 spans 15 residues. CDR1 MNHNY and CDR2 SVGAGI come from the germline V gene (reference sequence). V was cut by 6 bases and J by 7 bases, with 19 bases left in between. The CDR3 loop reads CASRETRVSTNTIYF. DNA for the CDR3: TGTGCCAGCAGGGAAACACGAGTTTCGACGAACACCATATATTTT.

A few counts support this clone. The chain is built from TRBV28 and TRBJ2-7, with 8 bases lining up with TRBD1. CDR3 length: 13 residues. Germline V lookup: CDR1 MDHEN, CDR2 SYDVKM. The J segment lost 2 bases and the V segment lost 10 bases, leaving 7 bases of the junction unmatched. The CDR3 loop is CATGTGTTYEQYF. The CDR3 DNA reads as TGTGCCACCGGGACAGGTACAACCTACGAGCAGTACTTC.

The rearrangement joins TRBV7-9 to TRBJ2-1; the D is unclear. The CDR3 is made up of 13 amino acids. Per the germline V gene, CDR1 is SEHNR and CDR2 is FQNEAQ (reference sequence). V was trimmed by 5 bases and J by 8 bases, leaving 13 bases between them. The CDR3, as DNA: TGTGCCAGCAGCCCATCCCAGACACATGAGCAGTTCTTC. Amino acids: CASSPSQTHEQFF.

This clone was observed a few times. The V gene is TRBV7-2, the J gene TRBJ2-3, with 10 positions matching TRBD1. V dropped 5 bases and J dropped 1; count of bases not matched to a gene: 3. CDR3 length: 15 amino acids. Germline V gene data show CDR1 as SGHTA and CDR2 as FQGNSA. CDR3 sequence (DNA): TGTGCCAGCAGCATGGGACAGGGGCGCACAGATACGCAGTATTTT. Translating gives CASSMGQGRTDTQYF.